This TCR beta chain originates from a study of T cells in Graves' hyperthyroidism and ophthalmopathy. RNA transcripts yielded amplified TCR beta CDR3 regions. RT-PCR in the first round (using the HTBI primer set) targeted the TCR CDR3. TCRdb reanalysed the multiplex PCR reads using MiXCR and keeps one entry per CDR3 protein. Of roughly 570,000 distinct CDR3 sequences detected, approximately 44% appear once; the ten largest clones hold around 7.7%. Absence of ophthalmopathy progression within 18 months defined stable Graves' hyperthyroidism. CDR3 length equals 11 residues. V was pared by 7 bases and J by 10 bases, with 8 bases of the junction left unmatched. Germline CDR1 reads GTSNPN; CDR2 reads SVGIG (reference sequence).

The sequence came from a woman aged 18-35 years with Graves' hyperthyroidism. Sequencing was done on a sample of peripheral blood or thyroid tissue (not recorded which). V is TRBV30 and J is TRBJ1-1; 8 positions agree with TRBD1. The DNA of the CDR3 is TGTGCCTCCCCAGGGGGCAGGGGAGCTTTCTTT. It is translated as CASPGGRGAFF.